These T cell receptor beta chains were read from a single sample in a study of blood T cells in healthy people across ages. Using its own MiXCR run on the 5' RACE reads, TCRdb lists one record per CDR3 protein. The sample includes 550,000 to 700,000 distinct CDR3 sequences, approximately 30% seen only once; the top ten take less than 20%. The source material was blood. The receptors here all came from a woman between 65 and 79 years old in good health. The conserved cysteine and the conserved F or W are not part of the CDR3 here.

TRBJ1-6,TRBV5-1,ASSGDSGSPLH
TRBJ2-3,TRBV12-3/TRBV12-4,ASSLWGTSSTDTQY
TRBJ2-5,TRBV29-1,SVQLGTAFQETQY
TRBJ2-2,TRBV7-3,ASSSGLAGGRYTGELF
TRBJ1-2,TRBV2,ASSVTGDDGYT
TRBJ1-3,TRBV6-1,ASVSGGSGNTIY
TRBJ1-3,TRBV6-5,ASSYGRGFSGNTIY
TRBJ2-1,TRBV7-9,ASSFGAEDSSYNEQF
TRBJ1-1,TRBV11-3,ASSLPQGSTEAF
TRBJ1-1,TRBV5-6,ASSLFPGTITEAF
TRBJ1-2,TRBV6-6,ASSHQRQDNYGYT
TRBJ2-7,TRBV20-1,SARSPSVDEQY
TRBJ1-2,TRBV28,ASSLSEVWSYT
TRBJ2-5,TRBV4-2,ASSQMDRDQETQY
TRBJ1-4,TRBV6-6,ASGTATNEKLF
TRBJ2-7,TRBV6-1,ASNKNRKYEQY
TRBJ2-5,TRBV20-1,SARGTGTGKETQY
TRBJ2-7,TRBV7-9,ASSLRVEQY
TRBJ2-5,TRBV20-1,SASPVAGSQETQY
TRBJ2-3,TRBV7-2,ASSYQTRDTQY
TRBJ2-1,TRBV20-1,SAQPGGREQF
TRBJ1-5,TRBV24-1,ATSDRVKGQPQH
TRBJ2-7,TRBV7-9,ASSPEDRVYEQY
TRBJ1-3,TRBV7-2,ASSLGLQGNTIY
TRBJ1-1,TRBV24-1,ATRTDLNTEAF
TRBJ2-1,TRBV5-1,ASSGIAGGNNEQF
TRBJ2-3,TRBV4-2,ASSSYYSDRGRTDTQY
TRBJ2-5,TRBV7-2,ASSERTGREEETQY